This TCR beta chain stems from a study of shared clonotypes between healthy human individuals. Overall study: Researchers drew samples from a couple of women and a few men aged 18 to 49. Three plates each covered CD4 naive and memory; CD8 naive two, CD8 memory one.

It was into CD45RA+ naive and CD45RA-negative memory subsets that the CD4+ cells were split. With regard to this clone: Its antigen is undetermined.

Regarding the study as a whole: Naive CD4 clonotype sharing across several donors was 4% to 5.5%.

Profiling relied on immunoSEQ multiplex PCR, and the TCRdb table lists in-frame clones only, not all of them. The table has just over 2,000,000 clones, 85% to 95% seen once. The germline V gene encodes CDR1 KGHSH and CDR2 LQKENI. Losses at the gene ends were 3 bases for V and 6 bases for J; bases not matched to a gene: 4. The CDR3 is 13 amino acids. This TCR came from a man younger than 35 in good health. The rearrangement joins TRBV18 to TRBJ2-7; 8 positions match TRBD1. The sample was naive CD4+ T cells sorted from blood. Sample subset: CD45RA+ positively selected. CDR3 nucleotide sequence: TGTGCCAGCTCACCGGGACAGGAGCGCGAGCAGTACTTC. This encodes CASSPGQEREQYF.